This T cell receptor beta chain was sequenced during a study of cytomegalovirus exposure and HLA in healthy donors. Findings and caveats of the study: A few chains linked to CMV were shown in vitro to be specific for CMV antigens.

Losses at the gene ends were 6 bases for V and 0 bases for J; bases not matched to a gene: 15. Germline-derived CDR1 and CDR2 are SGDLS and YYNGEE. This CDR3 is 18 amino acids long. Concerning this clone: Its cognate antigen is unknown.

Sequencing was performed with immunoSEQ multiplex PCR; in TCRdb, only in-frame clones are kept and a portion is missing. Among 190,000 or so clones listed, 84% were seen once. The rearrangement uses TRBV9 and TRBJ1-2; 9 bases are a match to TRBD1. The clonotype comes from a woman aged 18 to 35 in good health and CMV-seropositive. Sequencing input: PBMCs. CDR3 protein: CASTPGGDRARANYGYTF. The CDR3 DNA sequence: TGTGCCAGCACCCCCGGTGGGGACAGGGCAAGGGCTAACTATGGCTACACCTTC.